The 31 T cell receptor beta chains below were found in one sample sequenced in a study of monozygotic twins with inflammatory bowel disease (dated by TCRdb to about 2019). Library construction relied on 5' RACE. TCRdb records Illumina HiSeq 2500 as the sequencer. Each CDR3 protein sequence appears as one entry after TCRdb reprocessed the reads, and no DNA is included. The table kept for this sample lists approximately 380,000 distinct CDR3 sequences. The ten largest make up 2.5% to 3% of the sample. The sequenced material came from blood. These receptors all come from a human donor with ulcerative colitis or Crohn's disease, or a healthy co-twin of an affected twin (not recorded which).

The chain combines TRBV7-8 with TRBJ2-7; absent DNA, TCRdb's TRBD1 call cannot be checked. The CDR3 consists of 13 residues. Germline-derived CDR1 and CDR2 are SGHVS and FQNEAQ. The CDR3 loop is CASSYSGVYEQYF.

V and J are TRBV12-3 or TRBV12-4 and TRBJ2-3; TCRdb's assignment of TRBD1 cannot be checked, as there is no DNA. The CDR3 consists of 15 residues. CDR3 sequence: CASSYGTGDTDTQYF.

V gene TRBV21-1 combines with J gene TRBJ2-7. TRBV21-1 is designated a pseudogene. The CDR3 covers 13 residues. The CDR3 protein is CASSIVGNYEQYF.

The chain combines TRBV7-9 with TRBJ2-1; TCRdb selects TRBD1, and the lack of DNA leaves this call unchecked. The CDR3 spans 17 residues. Germline-derived CDR1 and CDR2 are SEHNR and FQNEAQ (reference sequence). CDR3 amino acids: CASSLATKDRVHNEQFF.

The genes are TRBV14 and TRBJ2-3; TCRdb's D call, TRBD1, is unchecked because there is no DNA. The CDR3 is 15 amino acids. Germline loops: CDR1 SGHDN, CDR2 FVKESK. This CDR3 is CASSQSTGPVFTQYF.

The chain uses TRBV20-1 and TRBJ2-7. This CDR3 has 14 amino acids. Germline CDR1 is DFQATT and CDR2 is SNEGSKA (reference sequence). The CDR3 loop reads CSARVGGSSYEQYF.

The chain employs TRBV3-1 and TRBJ1-5. Germline values: CDR1 LGHDT, CDR2 YNNKEL (reference sequence). The CDR3 spans 17 residues. CDR3 residues: CASSQGQAGGLNQPQHF. The full variable domain, in which reference TRBV3-1 and TRBJ1-5 provide the parts outside the CDR3, is DTAVSQTPKYLVTQMGNDKSIKCEQNLGHDTMYWYKQDSKKFLKIMFSYNNKELIINETVPNRFSPKSPDKAHLNLHINSLELGDSAVYFCASSQGQAGGLNQPQHFGDGTRLSIL.

This rearrangement joins TRBV28 to TRBJ2-2. There are 11 residues in the CDR3. Germline V gene sequence: CDR1 MDHEN, CDR2 SYDVKM. CDR3 in amino acids: CASSLDGELFF. The variable domain in full, completed from reference TRBV28 and TRBJ2-2, reads DVKVTQSSRYLVKRTGEKVFLECVQDMDHENMFWYRQDPGLGLRLIYFSYDVKMKEKGDIPEGYSVSREKKERFSLILESASTNQTSMYLCASSLDGELFFGEGSRLTVL.

The chain links TRBV20-1 to TRBJ2-6. The V gene's germline CDR1 is DFQATT and CDR2 SNEGSKA (reference sequence). This CDR3 has 13 residues. CDR3 region: CSVSVSGANVLTF.

This chain uses TRBV11-2 with TRBJ2-3; there is no DNA to check the TCRdb D call of TRBD2. The CDR3 consists of 16 residues. Germline values: CDR1 SGHAT, CDR2 FQNNGV. The CDR3 protein is CASSLALPAMTDTQYF.

The chain carries TRBV12-3 or TRBV12-4 and TRBJ1-6; no DNA is available, so the TRBD1 call from TCRdb remains unchecked. The CDR3 contains 17 residues. The CDR3 protein is CASSLRDRGVRNSPLHF.

The chain joins TRBV6-2 or TRBV6-3 to TRBJ2-7; TCRdb lists TRBD1, though no DNA is available to test this call. In germline, CDR1 is MNHEY, CDR2 SVGEGT. This CDR3 has 14 amino acids. The CDR3 sequence: CASSRHQGSYEQYF.

The V gene is TRBV6-5, the J gene TRBJ1-5. The CDR3 has 12 residues. Looked up from germline, CDR1 is MNHEY and CDR2 is SVGAGI. CDR3 region: CASGRLNQPQHF.

J is TRBJ1-1 and V is TRBV18. This CDR3 region has 16 residues. The germline V gene encodes CDR1 KGHSH and CDR2 LQKENI. The CDR3 sequence is CASSPPYSPIYTEALF.

The rearrangement uses TRBV15 and TRBJ2-5; the TRBD1 assignment by TCRdb is unverifiable without DNA. Germline V CDR1 and CDR2: LNHNV, YYDKDF (reference sequence). This CDR3 comprises 16 residues. This CDR3 is CATDEGPPRGLQTQYF.

The chain uses TRBV12-3 or TRBV12-4 and TRBJ2-2. The CDR3 is made up of 15 amino acids. CDR3 residues: CASSLVVLNTGELFF.

The V call is TRBV6-2 or TRBV6-3, the J call TRBJ2-7; TCRdb names TRBD1, which stays unverified in the absence of DNA. This CDR3 is built from 16 residues. CDR1 is MNHEY and CDR2 is SVGEGT in the germline V gene. The CDR3: CASTATGTATFYEQYF.

The chain has TRBV18 and TRBJ1-5; TCRdb picks TRBD1, but there is no DNA to check that call. Germline lookup yields CDR1 KGHSH and CDR2 LQKENI. The CDR3 length is 13 residues. CDR3 sequence: CASSPDRGQPQHF.

The genes are TRBV6-5 and TRBJ2-7; TCRdb designates TRBD1, a call that cannot be tested without DNA. Germline V gene data show CDR1 as MNHEY and CDR2 as SVGAGI. CDR3 length: 11 residues. The CDR3 reads CASSNRGGQYF.

CDR3 loop: CASSSGEGNTIYF. The chain couples TRBV7-9 to TRBJ1-3. Looked up from germline, CDR1 is SEHNR and CDR2 is FQNEAQ (reference sequence). The CDR3 consists of 13 residues.

The chain recombines TRBV27 with TRBJ2-7; the D call from TCRdb, TRBD1, cannot be confirmed without DNA. The CDR3 spans 14 residues. Germline V gene lookup returns CDR1 MNHEY and CDR2 SMNVEV (reference sequence). Here the CDR3 reads CASSLGQGGNEQYF.

The J gene is TRBJ1-2, the V gene TRBV6-5. This CDR3 has 17 residues. CDR1 is MNHEY, CDR2 SVGAGI, per germline. Here the CDR3 reads CASSYGGGMAANYGYTF.

This chain links TRBV20-1 with TRBJ1-1; TCRdb's assignment of TRBD1 cannot be checked, as there is no DNA. CDR3 size: 15 residues. Germline CDR1 reads DFQATT; CDR2 reads SNEGSKA (reference sequence). The CDR3 here is CSARIRGDMNTEAFF.

The chain recombines TRBV7-2 with TRBJ2-2; TCRdb indicates TRBD1, and absent DNA this call remains unverified. Germline V gene data show CDR1 as SGHTA and CDR2 as FQGNSA. This CDR3 contains 16 residues. The CDR3 is CASSLGIGGDTGELFF. Based on the CDR3 plus reference TRBV7-2 and TRBJ2-2, the full variable domain is GAGVSQSPSNKVTEKGKDVELRCDPISGHTALYWYRQSLGQGLEFLIYFQGNSAPDKSGLPSDRFSAERTGGSVSTLTIQRTQQEDSAVYLCASSLGIGGDTGELFFGEGSRLTVL.

V usage is TRBV11-2 and J usage is TRBJ2-2. CDR1 is SGHAT and CDR2 is FQNNGV in the germline V gene. The CDR3 spans 12 residues. The CDR3 is CASSSRLAELFF.

V usage is TRBV2 and J usage is TRBJ2-7; TCRdb picks TRBD1, but there is no DNA to check that call. Germline CDR1 SNHLY, CDR2 FYNNEI. CDR3 length equals 15 residues. CDR3 residues: CASSGQTRGTYEQYF.

The CDR3 region is CASSFASGGAMGPNTDTQYF. The J gene is TRBJ2-3, the V gene TRBV12-3 or TRBV12-4; TCRdb reports TRBD2, a call that lacks DNA to check it against. This CDR3 contains 20 residues.

V usage is TRBV6-5 and J usage is TRBJ1-5. The V gene's germline CDR1 is MNHEY and CDR2 SVGAGI. The CDR3 has 16 residues. This chain's CDR3 is CASSYSGVRRDQPQHF.

The chain combines TRBV3-1 with TRBJ2-7; TCRdb names TRBD2, which stays unverified in the absence of DNA. The CDR3 length is 14 residues. From germline, CDR1 is LGHDT and CDR2 YNNKEL (reference sequence). The CDR3 protein is CASSRGGLTYEQYF.

CDR3 residues: CATSRDRGRIRNEQFF. This sequence joins TRBV15 and TRBJ2-1; TCRdb's D call, TRBD1, is unchecked because there is no DNA. This CDR3 region has 16 residues. Germline values: CDR1 LNHNV, CDR2 YYDKDF (reference sequence).

The V gene is TRBV23-1, the J gene TRBJ2-2; checking the TCRdb D call of TRBD1 is not possible without DNA. TRBV23-1 is sorted into the ORF group, with uncertain function. The CDR3 contains 21 residues. The CDR3 reads CASSRRPGPLTGEVNTGELFF.